This TCR beta chain was sequenced during a study of human T cells and chemical hapten exposure. Time point indicated: pre-sensitization, week 0. Treatment given: therapeutic diphenylcyclopropenone sensitization with weekly scalp DPC. Only one count was recorded for this clonotype. One end of the junction varies from germline; a read error may be responsible. The CDR3 consists of 15 residues. Germline V lookup: CDR1 LGHNA, CDR2 YSLEER. Per the original data handling: Sample-level TCR yields exhibited a median of approximately 89,000, with a range of roughly 20,000 to 750,000. TCRdb re-analysed the RACE reads in MiXCR, keeping a single row per CDR3 protein. TCRdb, not the authors, supplied the V and J calls. Of over 70,000 distinct CDR3 sequences listed, less than 15% are singletons.

V and J are TRBV4-3 and TRBJ2-3; D call uncertain. Sample: whole blood, taken in connection with sensitization to the hapten diphenylcyclopropenone (DPC). This sequence was found in a woman aged 50 to 60 with alopecia areata. Some clones in this sample may be carry-over from other donors' samples. The CDR3 spells CAGSQDYPGADTQYF. The CDR3 DNA reads TGCGCCGGCAGCCAAGATTATCCGGGCGCAGATACGCAGTATTTT.